The clone carrying this T cell receptor (beta chain) was found a few times. TCRdb called the RT-PCR reads again in MiXCR, with one record for every CDR3 protein. The table records 600,000 to 850,000 distinct CDR3 sequences, approximately 14% of them present only once. This sample is drawn from a study of response to subunit inactivated influenza vaccine. V gave up 0 bases and J gave up 3 bases, with 18 bases separating them. The V gene's germline CDR1 is SGDLS and CDR2 YYNGEE. CDR3 length: 17 amino acids. This TCR came from a man between 45 and 60 years old who received an inactivated influenza vaccine. The V and J genes are TRBV9 and TRBJ1-2, with D unclear. This specimen consisted of PBMCs from blood, obtained less than 15 days before vaccination. CDR3 loop: CASSVGGVALGDYGYTF. DNA for the CDR3: TGTGCCAGCAGCGTAGGCGGAGTTGCGCTTGGGGACTATGGCTACACCTTC.